These T cell receptor beta chains were read from a single sample in a study of memory B cells and T cells in multiple sclerosis. No antigen is known for these receptors. The method was immunoSEQ multiplex PCR; TCRdb's version includes in-frame clones alone and lacks a portion of them. The profile covers around 50,000 clones, with around 79% appearing a single time and around 1.1% taken by the ten largest. Sequences were obtained from PBMCs from blood kept in culture. All receptors derive from a human donor with multiple sclerosis. The CDR3 runs from the conserved cysteine through the conserved F or W. The D gene is left open where the match is weak. Size is omitted from some rows. Given values are once, few, many or a class for expanded clones.

abundance	v_gene	d_gene	j_gene	CDR3nt	CDR3aa
few	TRBV2	TRBD1	TRBJ2-1	TGTGCCAGCAGTGAAGGGGGGCTTGGGACAGGGAAAACTTACAATGAGCAGTTCTTC	CASSEGGLGTGKTYNEQFF
-	TRBV6-5	TRBD1	TRBJ1-1	TGTGCCAGCAGTTACGAGCCGACAGGGGCAGGGGCTTTCTTT	CASSYEPTGAGAFF
-	TRBV6-5	TRBD1	TRBJ1-1	TGTGCCAGCAGGCGACAGGGGAACACTGAAGCTTTCTTT	CASRRQGNTEAFF
-	TRBV6-5	-	TRBJ2-1	TGTGCCAGCAGTTACTCGGTGGGACCCGAGTACAATGAGCAGTTCTTC	CASSYSVGPEYNEQFF
-	TRBV9	TRBD1	TRBJ1-3	TGTGCCAGCAGCCCTTCAGGGACAGGGTCAGGAAACACCATATATTTT	CASSPSGTGSGNTIYF
medium-sized	TRBV21-1	-	TRBJ1-4	TGTGCCAGCAGCAGCAGGGATAAGGCTAATGAAAAACTGTTTTTT	CASSSRDKANEKLFF
few	TRBV30	TRBD2	TRBJ2-5	TGTGCCTGGAGCGGGGGGGCCGTGTGGGAGACCCAGTACTTC	CAWSGGAVWETQYF
-	TRBV6-1	-	TRBJ2-2	TGTGCCAGCAGTGATCTCGGGCTCCATAACACCGGGGAGCTGTTTTTT	CASSDLGLHNTGELFF
few	TRBV19	-	TRBJ1-5	TGTGCCAGTAGTCCCTTAAGCGGTCAGCGCAATCAGCCCCAGCATTTT	CASSPLSGQRNQPQHF
-	TRBV4-1	-	TRBJ2-7	TGCGCCAGCAGCCAAGGAACGGGGTACGAGCAGTACTTC	CASSQGTGYEQYF
-	TRBV5-1	-	TRBJ2-3	TGCGCCAGCAGCTTGGGGGGCATCGGCACAGATACGCAGTATTTT	CASSLGGIGTDTQYF
few	TRBV13	-	TRBJ1-1	TGTGCCAGCAGCTTAGGAGGTTTTACCACTGAAGCTTTCTTT	CASSLGGFTTEAFF
few	TRBV19	-	TRBJ2-6	TGTGCCAGTAGTATTGGTCGTGGGGACGCCTCTAAGGCCAACGTCCTGACTTTC	CASSIGRGDASKANVLTF
-	TRBV28	-	TRBJ1-3	TGTGCCAGCAGTTCTCATACTGAGGGAATTAGGGAAAACACCATATATTTT	CASSSHTEGIRENTIYF
-	TRBV13	-	TRBJ2-1	TGTGCCAGCGGGGGGGCCGAGAATGAGCAGTTCTTC	CASGGAENEQFF
-	TRBV28	-	TRBJ1-4	TGTGCCAGCAGTTTGCCCCTTACAGTACCTAATGAAAAACTGTTTTTT	CASSLPLTVPNEKLFF
-	TRBV5-5	-	TRBJ2-2	TGTGCCAGCAGCTTGGCCCCCGACAGGAGTGGCGGGGAGCTGTTTTTT	CASSLAPDRSGGELFF
-	TRBV19	TRBD2	TRBJ2-3	TGTGCCAGTAGTATGGCTCGGGAGCGGACTAGCGGGCCAGATACGCAGTATTTT	CASSMARERTSGPDTQYF
-	TRBV19	-	TRBJ1-5	TGTGCCAGTAATTGGGAGCGGGGTCAGCCCCAGCATTTT	CASNWERGQPQHF
once	TRBV7-2	-	TRBJ2-7	TGTGCCAGCAGCCCCCGTCCGGGGGCATCCTACGAGCAGTACTTC	CASSPRPGASYEQYF
-	TRBV19	TRBD1	TRBJ1-1	TGTGCCAGTAGTATAGATAGACAGGGGTCAAAGAACACTGAAGCTTTCTTT	CASSIDRQGSKNTEAFF
-	TRBV6-1	TRBD1	TRBJ1-5	TGTGCCAGCAGTGAAGGGGACAGGGTGGGGCAGCCCCAGCATTTT	CASSEGDRVGQPQHF
-	TRBV5-1	-	TRBJ2-2	TGCGCCAGCAGGGACCTAAGGGCAGGGTGGAACACCGGGGAGCTGTTTTTT	CASRDLRAGWNTGELFF
-	TRBV7-8	-	TRBJ1-5	TGTGCCAGCAGCTTAGGTCTAGGGGACCAGCCCCAGCATTTT	CASSLGLGDQPQHF
-	TRBV6-5	-	TRBJ2-6	TGTGCCAGCAGTTACTCGGGGACTGGGGCCAACGTCCTGACTTTC	CASSYSGTGANVLTF
few	TRBV6-1	-	TRBJ1-5	TGTGCCAGCACTTCGAGCAGGGTTCCCAATCAGCCCCAGCATTTT	CASTSSRVPNQPQHF
-	TRBV5-1	-	TRBJ1-3	TGCGCCAGCAGCCAAAACACTGGAAACACCATATATTTT	CASSQNTGNTIYF
-	TRBV9	-	TRBJ1-1	TGTGCCAGCAGCCCCCGACAGGAGAACACTGAAGCTTTCTTT	CASSPRQENTEAFF
once	TRBV4-3	-	TRBJ1-1	TGCGCCAGCAGCCATGACAGGAACACTGAAGCTTTCTTT	CASSHDRNTEAFF
-	TRBV2	TRBD1	TRBJ1-3	TGTGCCAGCAGGGGGACAGTCTCTGGAAACACCATATATTTT	CASRGTVSGNTIYF
once	TRBV6-5	-	TRBJ2-5	TGTGCCAGCAGTTACGGAACTCATAAAGGGGAGACCCAGTACTTC	CASSYGTHKGETQYF
-	TRBV6-1	TRBD1	TRBJ1-2	TGTGCCAGCACTCAGAACAGGGGCTATGGCTACACCTTC	CASTQNRGYGYTF
-	TRBV25-1	-	TRBJ1-5	TGTGCCAGCAGAGACGGAGATCAGCCCCAGCATTTT	CASRDGDQPQHF
-	TRBV29-1	-	TRBJ2-7	TGCAGCGTTGAAGGGGATTCCTACGAGCAGTACTTC	CSVEGDSYEQYF
-	TRBV5-1	-	TRBJ2-5	TGCGCCAGCAGCTTGATAGGGGGGGCCAGGGAGACCCAGTACTTC	CASSLIGGARETQYF
once	TRBV6-5	-	TRBJ1-1	TGTGCCAGCAGTTACTTCGCGGGTGCTTGGGAGACTGAAGCTTTCTTT	CASSYFAGAWETEAFF
few	TRBV10-1	TRBD1	TRBJ1-6	TGCGCCAGCAGCTGGGACAGGATCAATTCACCCCTCCACTTT	CASSWDRINSPLHF
-	TRBV2	-	TRBJ1-3	TGTGCCAGCAGCACGGACGGATTAAGAGGAAACACCATATATTTT	CASSTDGLRGNTIYF
-	TRBV29-1	TRBD2	TRBJ2-7	TGCAGCGTTGAGGAAGCGGGGGGGAGGTCCTACGAGCAGTACTTC	CSVEEAGGRSYEQYF
-	TRBV2	-	TRBJ1-1	TGTGCCAGCAGTGCGGATAGAGACACTGAAGCTTTCTTT	CASSADRDTEAFF
-	TRBV4-1	-	TRBJ2-5	TGCGCCAGCAGCCGACTCGCTGCAGGGATGCAAGAGACCCAGTACTTC	CASSRLAAGMQETQYF
-	TRBV28	-	TRBJ1-4	TGTGCCAGCAGTCCGCGGACGCCCATTAATGAAAAACTGTTTTTT	CASSPRTPINEKLFF
-	TRBV7-9	-	TRBJ1-1	TGTGCCAGCAGCTTATGGAGGGCCCAGATGAACACTGAAGCTTTCTTT	CASSLWRAQMNTEAFF
-	TRBV30	-	TRBJ1-6	TGTGCCTGGAGTTCAGGGATGGGTAATTCACCCCTCCACTTT	CAWSSGMGNSPLHF
-	TRBV28	-	TRBJ2-3	TGTGCCAGCAGTCCAGGATGGGGGGAAAGCACAGATACGCAGTATTTT	CASSPGWGESTDTQYF